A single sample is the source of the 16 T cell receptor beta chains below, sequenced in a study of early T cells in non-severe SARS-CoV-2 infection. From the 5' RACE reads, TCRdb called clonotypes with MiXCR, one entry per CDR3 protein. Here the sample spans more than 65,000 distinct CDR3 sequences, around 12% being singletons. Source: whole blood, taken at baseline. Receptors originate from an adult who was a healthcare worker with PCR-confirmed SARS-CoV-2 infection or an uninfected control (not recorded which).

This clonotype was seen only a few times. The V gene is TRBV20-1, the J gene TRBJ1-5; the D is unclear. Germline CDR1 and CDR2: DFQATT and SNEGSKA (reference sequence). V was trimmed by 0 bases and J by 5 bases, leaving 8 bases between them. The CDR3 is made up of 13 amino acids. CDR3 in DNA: TGCAGTGCTAGAGATCAATGGTATCAGCCCCAGCATTTT. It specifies CSARDQWYQPQHF.

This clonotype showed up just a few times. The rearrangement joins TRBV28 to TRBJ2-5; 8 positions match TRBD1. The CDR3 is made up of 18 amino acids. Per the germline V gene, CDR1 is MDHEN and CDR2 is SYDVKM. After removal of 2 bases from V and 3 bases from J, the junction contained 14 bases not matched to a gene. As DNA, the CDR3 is TGTGCCAGCAGTTTAGTTGGATTCCGGACAGGGTGGAAAGAGACCCAGTACTTC. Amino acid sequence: CASSLVGFRTGWKETQYF.

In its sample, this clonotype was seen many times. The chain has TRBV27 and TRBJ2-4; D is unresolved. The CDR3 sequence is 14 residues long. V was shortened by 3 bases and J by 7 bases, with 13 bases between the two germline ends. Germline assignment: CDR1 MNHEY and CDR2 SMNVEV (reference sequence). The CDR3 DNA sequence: TGTGCCAGCAGTTTTTCCATGGCACGGAACATTCAGTACTTC. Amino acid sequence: CASSFSMARNIQYF.

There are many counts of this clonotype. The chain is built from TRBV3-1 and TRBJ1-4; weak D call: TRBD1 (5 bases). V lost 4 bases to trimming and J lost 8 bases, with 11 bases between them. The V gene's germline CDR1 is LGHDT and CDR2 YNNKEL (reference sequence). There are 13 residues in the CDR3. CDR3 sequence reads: CASSRGAREKLFF. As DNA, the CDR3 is TGTGCCAGCAGCCGCGGGGCGCGGGAAAAACTGTTTTTT.

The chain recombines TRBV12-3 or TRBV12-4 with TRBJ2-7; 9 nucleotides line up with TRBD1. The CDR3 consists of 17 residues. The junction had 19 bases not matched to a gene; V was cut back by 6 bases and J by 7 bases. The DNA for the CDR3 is TGTGCCAGCAGCCCACAACAATCACAGGGGGCCCGGGCTGAGCAGTACTTC. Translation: CASSPQQSQGARAEQYF.

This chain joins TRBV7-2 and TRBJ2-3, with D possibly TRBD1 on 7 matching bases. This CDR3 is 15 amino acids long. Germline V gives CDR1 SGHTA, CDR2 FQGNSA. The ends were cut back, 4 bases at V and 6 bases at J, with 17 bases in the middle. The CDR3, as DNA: TGTGCCAGCAGCTCAGGGACTGGCAGGGGGGATACGCAGTATTTT. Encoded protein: CASSSGTGRGDTQYF. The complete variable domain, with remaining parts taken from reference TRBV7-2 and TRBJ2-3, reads GAGVSQSPSNKVTEKGKDVELRCDPISGHTALYWYRQSLGQGLEFLIYFQGNSAPDKSGLPSDRFSAERTGGSVSTLTIQRTQQEDSAVYLCASSSGTGRGDTQYFGPGTRLTVL.

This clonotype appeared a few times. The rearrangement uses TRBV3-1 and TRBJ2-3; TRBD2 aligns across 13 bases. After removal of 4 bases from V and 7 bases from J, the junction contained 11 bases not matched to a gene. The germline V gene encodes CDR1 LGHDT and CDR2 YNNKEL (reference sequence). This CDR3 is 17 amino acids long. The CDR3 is CASSPNLGLAGPHTQYF. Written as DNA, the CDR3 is TGTGCCAGCAGCCCGAACCTGGGACTAGCGGGGCCGCATACGCAGTATTTT.

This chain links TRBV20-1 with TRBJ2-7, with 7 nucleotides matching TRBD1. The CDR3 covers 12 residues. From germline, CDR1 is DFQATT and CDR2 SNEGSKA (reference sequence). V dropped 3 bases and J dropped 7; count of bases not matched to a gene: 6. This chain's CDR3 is CSARVAQGEQYF. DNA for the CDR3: TGCAGTGCTAGGGTGGCACAGGGGGAGCAGTACTTC.

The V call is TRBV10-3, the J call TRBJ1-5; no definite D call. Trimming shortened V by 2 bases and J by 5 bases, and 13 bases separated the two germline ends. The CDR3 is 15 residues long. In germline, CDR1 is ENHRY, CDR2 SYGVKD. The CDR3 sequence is CAISEGQAVDQPQHF. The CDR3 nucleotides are TGTGCCATCAGTGAGGGTCAGGCTGTGGATCAGCCCCAGCATTTT.

The CDR3 reads CASSPPYVRGRETQYF. CDR3 coding DNA: TGTGCCAGCAGCCCCCCCTACGTTAGGGGGCGGGAGACCCAGTACTTC. This chain uses TRBV28 with TRBJ2-5; 7 bases fit TRBD1. With 6 bases clipped from V and 5 bases from J, the junction kept 15 bases outside the gene matches. Germline V gene lookup returns CDR1 MDHEN and CDR2 SYDVKM. The CDR3 is made up of 16 amino acids. Looking up the rest from reference TRBV28 and TRBJ2-5 gives the full variable domain: DVKVTQSSRYLVKRTGEKVFLECVQDMDHENMFWYRQDPGLGLRLIYFSYDVKMKEKGDIPEGYSVSREKKERFSLILESASTNQTSMYLCASSPPYVRGRETQYFGPGTRLLVL.

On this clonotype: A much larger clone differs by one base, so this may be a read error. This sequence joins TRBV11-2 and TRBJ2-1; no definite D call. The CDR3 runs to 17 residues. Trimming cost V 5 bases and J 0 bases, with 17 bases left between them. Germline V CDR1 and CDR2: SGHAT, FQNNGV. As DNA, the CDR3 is TGTGCCAGCAGCCGGCCGCGGCCCAGAAGCTCCTACAATGAGCAGTTCTTC. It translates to CASSRPRPRSSYNEQFF.

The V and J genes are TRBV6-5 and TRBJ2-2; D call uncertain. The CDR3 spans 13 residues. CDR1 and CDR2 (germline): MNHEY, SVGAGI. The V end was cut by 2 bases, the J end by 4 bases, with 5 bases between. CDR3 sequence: CASSYQVTGELFF. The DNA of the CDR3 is TGTGCCAGCAGTTACCAGGTCACCGGGGAGCTGTTTTTT.

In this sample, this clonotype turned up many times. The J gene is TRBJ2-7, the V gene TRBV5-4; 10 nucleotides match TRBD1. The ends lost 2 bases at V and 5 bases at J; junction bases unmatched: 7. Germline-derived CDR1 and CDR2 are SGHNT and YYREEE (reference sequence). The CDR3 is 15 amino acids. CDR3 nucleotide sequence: TGTGCCAGCAGCTTACCGGGACAGGGGCCCCACGAGCAGTACTTC. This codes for CASSLPGQGPHEQYF.

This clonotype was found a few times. The CDR3 is CASSQVWSLDHEQFF. The CDR3 nucleotides read TGTGCCAGCAGCCAAGTTTGGTCTCTGGACCATGAGCAGTTCTTC. The chain is built from TRBV3-1 and TRBJ2-1; no clear D. Germline loops: CDR1 LGHDT, CDR2 YNNKEL (reference sequence). This CDR3 is 15 amino acids long. Trimming took 1 base from V and 8 from J, leaving 15 bases between them.

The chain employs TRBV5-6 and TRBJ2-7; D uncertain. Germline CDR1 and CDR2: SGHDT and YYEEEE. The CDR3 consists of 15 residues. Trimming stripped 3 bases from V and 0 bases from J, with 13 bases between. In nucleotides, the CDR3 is TGTGCCAGCAGCTCCAGGTATTTAAGCTCCTACGAGCAGTACTTC. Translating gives CASSSRYLSSYEQYF. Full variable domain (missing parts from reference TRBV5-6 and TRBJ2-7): DAGVTQSPTHLIKTRGQQVTLRCSPKSGHDTVSWYQQALGQGPQFIFQYYEEEERQRGNFPDRFSGHQFPNYSSELNVNALLLGDSALYLCASSSRYLSSYEQYFGPGTRLTVT.

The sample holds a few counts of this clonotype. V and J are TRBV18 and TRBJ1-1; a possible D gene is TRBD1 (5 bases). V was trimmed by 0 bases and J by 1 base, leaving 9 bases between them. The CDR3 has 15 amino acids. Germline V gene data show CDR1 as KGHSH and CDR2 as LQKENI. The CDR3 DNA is TGTGCCAGCTCACCACCGGGACGACAGAACACTGAAGCTTTCTTT. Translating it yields CASSPPGRQNTEAFF.